Given below is one T cell receptor beta chain in context. This receptor's antigen is unknown. Per-nucleotide qualities are absent, and no much larger clonotype sits a single base away. The CDR3 sequence holds 14 residues, the cysteine and phenylalanine included. Here the CDR3 DNA is all that survives: 42 bases in frame from base 1. From the germline V gene (reference sequence), CDR1 is LGHDT and CDR2 is YNNKEL. V is cut by 4 bases and J by 4 bases, and the space between the germline ends is 10 bases. The sample comes from a study of blood T cell repertoires in COVID-19 (dated by TCRdb to 2018 to 2021). Study-level background: Samples covering the acute and convalescent phases of COVID-19 were provided by collaborators in the United States, Italy and Spain. The prospective study material was composed of cDNA or gDNA derived from T cells, B-cell-depleted T cells, or PBMCs. Deeply sampled blood TCRbeta repertoires from subjects exposed to, actively infected with, or recovered from COVID-19 were included in the dataset. A freely available public database, intended as a resource for researchers studying the immune response to SARS-CoV-2, is where the repertoires were released. The samples were drawn from two sources: the first 160 participants of the ongoing ImmuneRACE study, and some 1,300 subjects contributed by 6 global collaborators. A de-identified subject ID, COVID-19 status, age in years and sex were almost always included in the sample metadata. Where HLA class I and class II types were available, the types were taken from metadata supplied by the sample provider, not from assay-based typing. What the study reported, not specific to this receptor: How much clinical and demographic metadata was included differed by source and by participant, and the metadata was provided uncurated.

One collaborating source in Seattle enrolled patients while the patients were actively infected and followed the patients over time throughout the course of disease. Collaborating institutions collected whole blood in K2EDTA tubes following their own protocols. For TCRbeta analysis, collaborators shipped samples in one of three forms: frozen whole blood, isolated PBMCs, or DNA extracted from either of those sample types. TCRbeta CDR3 regions were amplified from genomic DNA by means of the immunoSEQ Assay, a bias-controlled multiplex PCR. As for the authors' bioinformatics: Within the assay, amplification of reference gene primers was used to estimate how many nucleated cells each sample contained. Sequence reads were collapsed and filtered to measure the absolute abundance of every unique TCRbeta CDR3 rearrangement. For each sample, productive Simpson clonality was calculated by taking the square root of Simpson's diversity index across productive rearrangements. The table was pulled from immuneACCESS by TCRdb, which kept in-frame rearrangements only. Such tables lose some clones; where checked, under half of the loss comes from unresolved V genes, and the rest has no known cause. The V and J calls and clone size come from that table; D and trimming were worked out from the DNA. For this sample the table gives around 140,000 clones, of which 88% were detected only once. 2.5% to 3% of the sample comes from the top ten.

The source of this sequence is a human donor with COVID-19, enrolled during active disease. The donor label of this sample is uncertain. The sample was peripheral blood. This receptor chain uses TRBV3-1 (or the pseudogene TRBV3-2) and TRBJ1-4; TRBD1 could be the D gene, as 5 bases match. The nucleotide sequence is TGTGCCAGCAGCCTCCGGGGGGGTAATGAAAAACTGTTTTTT. This yields the protein CASSLRGGNEKLFF.